This passage covers 27 T cell receptor beta chains from one sample sequenced in a study of blood T cell repertoires in COVID-19. The assay was immunoSEQ multiplex PCR, and TCRdb's table has in-frame clones only and misses some. This sample yields about 100,000 clones, of which about 91% are seen a single time; around 15% belongs to the top ten. Source material: peripheral blood. The receptors derive from a man in his fifties or sixties with acute or convalescent COVID-19.

The J gene is TRBJ2-7, the V gene TRBV28; 10 bases fit TRBD1. J lost 3 bases, V lost 6 bases, and 11 bases had no gene match. CDR1 MDHEN and CDR2 SYDVKM come from the germline V gene. The CDR3 has 16 amino acids. The CDR3 nucleotides are TGTGCCAGCAGACCCGCGGGGGGACAGGGGATCTACGAGCAGTACTTC. Translated, it gives CASRPAGGQGIYEQYF.

The V call is TRBV7-9, the J call TRBJ2-7; 9 bases align to TRBD1. The ends lost 5 bases at V and 3 bases at J; junction bases unmatched: 5. CDR1 is SEHNR, CDR2 FQNEAQ, per germline (reference sequence). The CDR3 sequence is 14 residues long. Written as DNA, the CDR3 is TGTGCCAGCAGCATAGAGACAGGGGGCTACGAGCAGTACTTC. Translated, it gives CASSIETGGYEQYF.

The chain is built from TRBV19 and TRBJ1-1, with D tentatively TRBD1 (6 bases). This CDR3 is 12 amino acids long. V lost 11 bases and J 6 bases, leaving 16 bases between the germline ends. The germline V gene has CDR1 LNHDA and CDR2 SQIVND (reference sequence). The DNA for the CDR3 is TGTGCCTCCCGGCGGGGGGCGTCTGAAGCTTTCTTT. Amino acid sequence: CASRRGASEAFF.

This chain joins TRBV19 and TRBJ1-3; 10 bases line up with TRBD1. The germline V gene encodes CDR1 LNHDA and CDR2 SQIVND (reference sequence). The J segment lost 4 bases and the V segment lost 8 bases, leaving 14 bases of the junction unmatched. The CDR3 contains 17 residues. CDR3 amino acids: CASSAGLGQGDGNTIYF. CDR3 bases: TGTGCCAGTTCGGCCGGATTAGGACAGGGGGACGGAAACACCATATATTTT.

The chain employs TRBV6-2 or TRBV6-3 and TRBJ1-2, with TRBD1 identical over 7 bases. The germline V gene has CDR1 MNHEY and CDR2 SVGEGT. The CDR3 totals 13 residues. V gave up 5 bases and J gave up 8 bases; unmatched junction bases: 8. The chain's CDR3 is CASSATGQGGYTF. For the CDR3, the DNA is TGTGCCAGCAGTGCGACAGGGCAAGGAGGCTACACCTTC.

This chain connects TRBV5-6 to TRBJ1-1, with D perhaps matching TRBD1 (5 bases). Germline CDR1 SGHDT, CDR2 YYEEEE. The V and J ends lost 4 bases and 5 bases respectively, with 15 bases between them. The CDR3 consists of 14 residues. In DNA, the CDR3 is TGTGCCAGCAGCGGGCGGGGCCGGGGGACTGAAGCTTTCTTT. This sequence encodes CASSGRGRGTEAFF. The full variable domain, in which reference TRBV5-6 and TRBJ1-1 provide the parts outside the CDR3, is DAGVTQSPTHLIKTRGQQVTLRCSPKSGHDTVSWYQQALGQGPQFIFQYYEEEERQRGNFPDRFSGHQFPNYSSELNVNALLLGDSALYLCASSGRGRGTEAFFGQGTRLTVV.

V usage is TRBV5-6 and J usage is TRBJ1-1; the match to TRBD1 covers 7 bases. The germline gives CDR1 SGHDT, CDR2 YYEEEE. The V gene end was trimmed by 0 bases and the J gene end by 4 bases; junction bases not matched to a gene: 9. The CDR3 extends over 16 amino acids. The CDR3 protein is CASSLDRGSRGTEAFF. CDR3 nucleotide sequence: TGTGCCAGCAGCTTGGACAGGGGTTCGAGGGGCACTGAAGCTTTCTTT.

This clone was seen once. The chain is built from TRBV9 and TRBJ2-3; TRBD1 agrees at 9 bases. This CDR3 has 16 amino acids. The trim removed 4 bases at V and 0 bases at J, leaving 6 bases unmatched. Per germline, CDR1 SGDLS and CDR2 YYNGEE. The CDR3 DNA is TGTGCCAGCAGCACGACCGGGACAGGGAGCACAGATACGCAGTATTTT. Protein: CASSTTGTGSTDTQYF. Looking up the rest from reference TRBV9 and TRBJ2-3 gives the full variable domain: DSGVTQTPKHLITATGQRVTLRCSPRSGDLSVYWYQQSLDQGLQFLIQYYNGEERAKGNILERFSAQQFPDLHSELNLSSLELGDSALYFCASSTTGTGSTDTQYFGPGTRLTVL.

The chain links TRBV6-5 to TRBJ1-2; D might be TRBD1 (6 bases). This CDR3 spans 15 amino acids. Per the germline V gene, CDR1 is MNHEY and CDR2 is SVGAGI. Trimming removed 7 bases at V and 2 bases at J, with 17 bases between. The CDR3 DNA is TGTGCCAGCACCGGGACACCTAACTTAAACTATGGCTACACCTTC. This encodes CASTGTPNLNYGYTF.

CDR3 region: CASSGGQPRGTQYF. The CDR3 DNA reads as TGTGCCAGCAGTGGGGGACAGCCGAGAGGGACGCAGTATTTT. The chain employs TRBV28 and TRBJ2-3; 7 bases align to TRBD1. The germline V gene has CDR1 MDHEN and CDR2 SYDVKM. V lost 5 bases, J lost 9 bases, and 11 bases stayed unmatched. CDR3 length: 14 residues.

The chain carries TRBV2 and TRBJ2-6; a weak D match, TRBD1 (5 bases). Trimming took 3 bases from V and 2 from J, leaving 14 bases between them. CDR1 SNHLY and CDR2 FYNNEI come from the germline V gene. The CDR3 extends over 17 amino acids. The CDR3 spells CASSDVDKVAGANVLTF. CDR3 nucleotides: TGTGCCAGCAGTGATGTGGACAAGGTGGCTGGGGCCAACGTCCTGACTTTC.

This clone was seen a few times. The chain is built from TRBV7-8 and TRBJ1-1; the D is unclear. The CDR3 length is 13 residues. Trimming cost V 2 bases and J 4 bases, with 8 bases left between them. The V gene's germline CDR1 is SGHVS and CDR2 FQNEAQ. For the CDR3, the DNA is TGTGCCAGCAGCTTAAGGAGAAGCACTGAAGCTTTCTTT. Translated: CASSLRRSTEAFF.

CDR3 coding DNA: TGTGCCAGCAGCCTATCGATTGAGACTGAAGCTTTCTTT. Translation: CASSLSIETEAFF. The V gene is TRBV7-9, the J gene TRBJ1-1, with D unresolved. V lost 5 bases and J 5 bases, leaving 12 bases between the germline ends. Per germline, CDR1 SEHNR and CDR2 FQNEAQ (reference sequence). The CDR3 consists of 13 residues.

The V gene is TRBV29-1, the J gene TRBJ2-2; possible D gene TRBD2, 5 bases. CDR3 size: 14 residues. Germline CDR1 and CDR2: SQVTM and ANQGSEA. Between the trimmed V and J ends, which lost 7 bases and 6 bases, there was a span of 18 bases. CDR3 nucleotide sequence: TGCAGCGCCCTTAGCGTATTCGACCCCGGGGAGCTGTTTTTT. This translates into CSALSVFDPGELFF.

The chain combines TRBV28 with TRBJ2-5; 8 positions agree with TRBD1. Germline CDR1 reads MDHEN; CDR2 reads SYDVKM. With V trimmed by 6 bases and J by 3 bases, 3 bases remained unmatched. The CDR3 is 13 residues long. CDR3 amino acids: CASRDRAEETQYF. The CDR3 region has the DNA TGTGCCAGCAGGGACAGGGCAGAAGAGACCCAGTACTTC.

The chain links TRBV7-9 to TRBJ1-4, with 9 nucleotides matching TRBD1. Germline values: CDR1 SEHNR, CDR2 FQNEAQ (reference sequence). V gave up 8 bases and J gave up 4 bases; unmatched junction bases: 5. CDR3 size: 14 residues. CDR3 loop: CASGSTGGNEKLFF. CDR3 nucleotides: TGTGCCAGCGGATCGACAGGGGGTAATGAAAAACTGTTTTTT.

The chain couples TRBV18 to TRBJ2-2, with 13 bases fitting TRBD2. The CDR3 runs to 18 residues. The ends lost 3 bases at V and 4 bases at J; junction bases unmatched: 8. Germline CDR1 reads KGHSH; CDR2 reads LQKENI. Here the CDR3 DNA reads TGTGCCAGCTCACCTTCCTTAGGACTAGCGGGAGTCACCGGGGAGCTGTTTTTT. Residues: CASSPSLGLAGVTGELFF.

The V and J genes are TRBV18 and TRBJ1-4; D is undetermined. Trimming left V 1 base short and J 4 bases short, with 13 bases between. The CDR3 covers 16 residues. In germline, CDR1 is KGHSH, CDR2 LQKENI. This CDR3 is CASSPLRGSDNEKLFF. DNA for the CDR3: TGTGCCAGCTCACCACTGCGCGGGTCCGATAATGAAAAACTGTTTTTT.

The gene calls are TRBV9 and TRBJ2-3, with D possibly being TRBD2 (7 bases). V was pared by 4 bases and J by 10 bases, with 25 bases between. The length of the CDR3 is 16 residues. In germline, CDR1 is SGDLS, CDR2 YYNGEE. This CDR3 reads CASSPGGLEGRDAQYF. As DNA, the CDR3 is TGTGCCAGCAGCCCCGGGGGGCTAGAAGGTAGAGACGCGCAGTATTTT.

The CDR3 loop reads CASSTLAGGHGDTQYF. CDR3 bases: TGTGCCAGTAGTACCCTAGCGGGGGGGCACGGAGATACGCAGTATTTT. The genes are TRBV19 and TRBJ2-3; 12 bases fit TRBD2. This CDR3 has 16 amino acids. CDR1 LNHDA and CDR2 SQIVND come from the germline V gene (reference sequence). The junction had 7 bases not matched to a gene; V was cut back by 4 bases and J by 5 bases.

The genes are TRBV19 and TRBJ1-5; TRBD1 might be the D (6 bases). V was clipped by 7 bases and J by 5 bases, with 15 bases between them. This CDR3 has 14 residues. Germline V gene sequence: CDR1 LNHDA, CDR2 SQIVND (reference sequence). The CDR3 nucleotides read TGTGCCAGTACCAAGGGGGGGGTCCATCAGCCCCAGCATTTT. It codes for CASTKGGVHQPQHF.

The chain is built from TRBV6-5 and TRBJ1-5, with a possible D match to TRBD1 (5 bases). The CDR3 spans 13 residues. Trimming took off 7 bases at V and 4 bases at J, with 11 bases between the two ends. CDR1 and CDR2 from the germline V gene are MNHEY and SVGAGI. This CDR3 reads CASTPGRNQPQHF. CDR3 coding DNA: TGTGCCAGCACCCCAGGGAGGAATCAGCCCCAGCATTTT.

The V and J genes are TRBV20-1 and TRBJ1-6; maybe TRBD1 (5 bases). Per germline, CDR1 DFQATT and CDR2 SNEGSKA (reference sequence). Between the trimmed V and J ends, which lost 3 bases and 8 bases, there was a span of 14 bases. The CDR3 length is 14 residues. The CDR3 bases are TGCAGTGCTAGTACTGGCAGGGAGGATTCACCCCTCCACTTT. Protein product: CSASTGREDSPLHF.

V is TRBV6-6 and J is TRBJ1-5; 9 bases are a match to TRBD1. With V trimmed by 6 bases and J by 7 bases, 7 bases remained unmatched. CDR3 length: 14 residues. CDR1 is MNHNY, CDR2 SVGAGI, per germline (reference sequence). The CDR3 nucleotides read TGTGCCAGCAGGGGGACAGGGAAACGGCAGCCCCAGCATTTT. Amino acid sequence: CASRGTGKRQPQHF.

The rearrangement links TRBV20-1 to TRBJ1-1; maybe TRBD1 (6 bases). CDR3 length: 13 residues. V was clipped by 3 bases and J by 1 base, with 9 bases between them. The germline V gene encodes CDR1 DFQATT and CDR2 SNEGSKA (reference sequence). The chain's CDR3 is CSASGDTNTEAFF. The CDR3 DNA reads TGCAGTGCTAGTGGGGACACGAACACTGAAGCTTTCTTT.

The chain uses TRBV30 and TRBJ1-5; weak D call: TRBD1 (6 bases). Germline loops: CDR1 GTSNPN, CDR2 SVGIG (reference sequence). The CDR3 spans 17 residues. V was trimmed by 2 bases and J by 2 bases, leaving 19 bases between them. The CDR3 DNA sequence: TGTGCCTGGAGTAGGGGGACCGCTTTATTAGGCAATCAGCCCCAGCATTTT. This codes for CAWSRGTALLGNQPQHF. Supplemented by reference TRBV30 and TRBJ1-5, the full variable domain reads SQTIHQWPATLVQPVGSPLSLECTVEGTSNPNLYWYRQAAGRGLQLLFYSVGIGQISSEVPQNLSASRPQDRQFILSSKKLLLSDSGFYLCAWSRGTALLGNQPQHFGDGTRLSIL.

V is TRBV19 and J is TRBJ2-2, with 11 bases identical to TRBD1. Losses at the gene ends were 6 bases for V and 2 bases for J; bases not matched to a gene: 5. The CDR3 is made up of 16 amino acids. Germline assignment: CDR1 LNHDA and CDR2 SQIVND (reference sequence). DNA for the CDR3: TGTGCCAGTAGATCCGGACAGGGGGCTAACACCGGGGAGCTGTTTTTT. Its translation: CASRSGQGANTGELFF.